The 22 T cell receptor beta chains listed next were all sequenced from one sample in a study of T-cell reconstitution after alpha-beta-depleted transplantation in children (dated by TCRdb to about 2016). The sample's treatment or condition label, decoded: allogeneic hematopoietic cell transplantation with graft depleted of TCRalphabeta T cells and CD19 B cells. The library was prepared using PCR. The sample was run on an Illumina HiSeq 2500. TCR libraries were prepared with molecular barcoding, using unique molecular identifiers to normalize TCRbeta repertoire quantification. TCRdb redid the processing of the public reads, applying fastp at Q25 and MiXCR, and retained in-frame beta chains. Each entry is one CDR3 protein sequence, shown with its most common DNA and genes. A total of 540,000 or so distinct CDR3 sequences appear in this sample, 23% of them only once. The ten largest clones capture 11% to 15% of the sample.

This material consisted of PBMCs, mostly from graft donor cells, taken 360 days after TCRalphabeta/CD19-depleted stem cell transplant. These receptors were collected from a boy younger than two who had a stem cell transplant for acute myeloid leukemia, so the T cells may come from the graft donor.

This clonotype showed up just a few times. This sequence joins TRBV20-1 and TRBJ2-3, with D perhaps TRBD2 (6 bases). This CDR3 contains 14 residues. Trimming shortened V by 3 bases and J by 2 bases, and 12 bases separated the two germline ends. The germline V gene has CDR1 DFQATT and CDR2 SNEGSKA (reference sequence). The chain's CDR3 is CSARLGLTTDTQYF. CDR3 sequence (DNA): TGCAGTGCTAGGTTGGGACTTACCACAGATACGCAGTATTTT.

The table lists this clonotype with a few counts. J is TRBJ2-3 and V is TRBV12-3 or TRBV12-4; 8 bases agree with TRBD2. V shed 7 bases, J shed 11 bases, and the junction held 14 bases outside the gene matches. The CDR3 is 14 residues long. The CDR3 loop reads CASTRRGASPLQYF. The CDR3 nucleotides read TGTGCCAGCACTAGGCGGGGGGCTTCACCCTTGCAGTATTTT.

At least ten counts were recorded for this clonotype. V and J are TRBV20-1 and TRBJ2-1; D is tentatively TRBD1 or TRBD2 (5 bases each). CDR3 length: 12 amino acids. Looked up from germline, CDR1 is DFQATT and CDR2 is SNEGSKA (reference sequence). V lost 3 bases, J lost 5 bases, and 8 bases lay in between. The DNA of the CDR3 is TGCAGTGCTAGCGGGGCGAACAATGAGCAGTTCTTC. Residues: CSASGANNEQFF.

This clonotype was picked up a small number of times. V usage is TRBV20-1 and J usage is TRBJ2-1; 8 bases are shared with TRBD2. V lost 6 bases to trimming and J lost 3 bases; unmatched junction nucleotides: 13. There are 16 residues in the CDR3. The germline gives CDR1 DFQATT, CDR2 SNEGSKA (reference sequence). DNA for the CDR3: TGCAGTGCCAGGGAGCTAGGTAGCGGGGTCTACAATGAGCAGTTCTTC. It translates to CSARELGSGVYNEQFF.

V is TRBV12-3 or TRBV12-4 and J is TRBJ2-5; 11 positions match TRBD1. The ends lost 6 bases at V and 1 base at J; junction bases unmatched: 1. The CDR3 has 14 amino acids. The CDR3 region is CASRGTGGQETQYF. The DNA of the CDR3 is TGTGCCAGCAGGGGGACAGGGGGCCAAGAGACCCAGTACTTC.

This clonotype appeared a few times. This chain uses TRBV24-1 with TRBJ2-1, with no clear D. This CDR3 contains 12 residues. V lost 2 bases and J lost 4, with 2 bases in between. Germline CDR1 KGHDR, CDR2 SFDVKD. Written as DNA, the CDR3 is TGTGCCACCAGTGATTCTTACAATGAGCAGTTCTTC. This sequence encodes CATSDSYNEQFF.

The V and J genes are TRBV29-1 and TRBJ2-5; possibly TRBD1 for D (5 bases). Trimming took 6 bases from V and 1 from J, leaving 9 bases between them. The CDR3 runs to 12 residues. In germline, CDR1 is SQVTM, CDR2 ANQGSEA. CDR3: CSVQTVQETQYF. The CDR3 nucleotides read TGCAGCGTCCAGACAGTCCAAGAGACCCAGTACTTC.

The table lists this clonotype with a few counts. The gene calls are TRBV11-2 and TRBJ2-1; D uncertain. V was cut by 1 base and J by 5 bases, with 6 bases left in between. There are 13 residues in the CDR3. Germline CDR1 reads SGHAT; CDR2 reads FQNNGV. In nucleotides, the CDR3 is TGTGCCAGCAGCTTAGTACGGGACAATGAGCAGTTCTTC. This sequence encodes CASSLVRDNEQFF.

The chain employs TRBV16 and TRBJ2-1; a weak D match, TRBD2 (7 bases). The ends were cut back, 4 bases at V and 12 bases at J, with 13 bases in the middle. CDR1 is KGHSY and CDR2 is FQNENV in the germline V gene. CDR3 length: 12 residues. The CDR3: CASSPPAGAQFF. The CDR3 DNA reads TGTGCCAGCAGCCCTCCGGCGGGGGCGCAGTTCTTC.

In its sample, this clonotype was seen a few times. The V call is TRBV7-2, the J call TRBJ2-1, with 7 bases fitting TRBD2. CDR3 size: 11 residues. CDR1 is SGHTA and CDR2 is FQGNSA in the germline V gene. The trim removed 2 bases at V and 15 bases at J, leaving 4 bases unmatched. CDR3 region: CASSLNGRGFF. Written as DNA, the CDR3 is TGTGCCAGCAGCTTAAATGGGAGGGGGTTCTTC.

J is TRBJ2-5 and V is TRBV15; D gene ambiguous. This CDR3 is 13 amino acids long. The germline CDR1 and CDR2 sequences are LNHNV and YYDKDF (reference sequence). Trimming left V 0 bases short and J 2 bases short, with 4 bases between. CDR3 nucleotides: TGTGCCACCAGCAGAGATGCTCAAGAGACCCAGTACTTC. Residues: CATSRDAQETQYF.

The chain recombines TRBV27 with TRBJ2-5; 9 nucleotides align to TRBD1. CDR1 MNHEY and CDR2 SMNVEV come from the germline V gene (reference sequence). Germline trimming cut 5 bases from V and 9 bases from J; bases unmatched to any gene: 10. CDR3 size: 14 residues. The CDR3 coding sequence is TGTGCCAGCAGTACGGGACAGGGTTTAGGGTCCCAGTACTTC. It translates to CASSTGQGLGSQYF.

This clonotype is a singleton in its sample. The J gene is TRBJ1-2, the V gene TRBV7-9; no firm D call. The CDR3 contains 15 residues. The V and J ends lost 5 bases and 6 bases respectively, with 19 bases between them. Germline lookup yields CDR1 SEHNR and CDR2 FQNEAQ (reference sequence). CDR3 protein: CASSPVLQYGDGYTF. CDR3 in DNA: TGTGCCAGCAGCCCCGTCTTACAGTATGGGGATGGCTACACCTTC.

This clonotype occurred a few times. This chain connects TRBV29-1 to TRBJ1-1; D gene unclear. V was pared by 0 bases and J by 10 bases, with 6 bases between. Germline V lookup: CDR1 SQVTM, CDR2 ANQGSEA. The CDR3 runs to 10 residues. The CDR3 DNA follows: TGCAGCGTTGAAGAAGGGTTAGCTTTCTTT. Protein: CSVEEGLAFF.

Ten or more counts support this clonotype. The V call is TRBV29-1, the J call TRBJ2-5; tentative D call: TRBD2 (6 bases). Germline values: CDR1 SQVTM, CDR2 ANQGSEA. Trimming removed 4 bases from V and 2 bases from J, with 14 bases in between. CDR3 length: 14 amino acids. As DNA, the CDR3 is TGCAGCGTTGGGGGACTCAGAGATCAAGAGACCCAGTACTTC. Amino acids: CSVGGLRDQETQYF.

This clonotype has just a few counts. J is TRBJ2-1 and V is TRBV29-1; no firm D call. The CDR3 is made up of 13 amino acids. With 3 bases removed from V and 1 base from J, the gap between germline ends came to 7 bases. Per germline, CDR1 SQVTM and CDR2 ANQGSEA. CDR3 residues: CSVELGSYNEQFF. The CDR3, as DNA: TGCAGCGTTGAGTTGGGGTCCTACAATGAGCAGTTCTTC.

The chain combines TRBV10-3 with TRBJ2-5; weak D call: TRBD2 (5 bases). The CDR3 loop spans 14 amino acids. The V and J ends lost 4 bases and 3 bases respectively, with 12 bases between them. Looked up from germline, CDR1 is ENHRY and CDR2 is SYGVKD. The CDR3 DNA reads TGTGCCATCAGTGCGGTCGAGGGAGAAGAGACCCAGTACTTC. Translation: CAISAVEGEETQYF.

This clonotype was seen many times. The gene calls are TRBV6-2 or TRBV6-3 and TRBJ2-1; TRBD2 might be the D (5 bases). V was shortened by 8 bases and J by 7 bases, with 18 bases between the two germline ends. Germline V lookup: CDR1 MNHEY, CDR2 SVGEGT. The CDR3 runs to 14 residues. CDR3 sequence reads: CASEGKALYNEQFF. The DNA of the CDR3 is TGTGCCAGCGAGGGTAAGGCCCTGTATAATGAGCAGTTCTTC.

This clonotype has only a few counts. This sequence joins TRBV20-1 and TRBJ2-1; D call uncertain. Trimming took off 1 base at V and 10 bases at J, with 5 bases between the two ends. The CDR3 sequence is 10 residues long. Germline-derived CDR1 and CDR2 are DFQATT and SNEGSKA (reference sequence). CDR3 DNA sequence: TGCAGTGCTAGAGGGTGGGAGCAGTTCTTC. Amino acids: CSARGWEQFF.

The V call is TRBV20-1, the J call TRBJ2-4; D may be TRBD2 (7 bases). CDR3 length equals 15 residues. CDR1 and CDR2 from the germline V gene are DFQATT and SNEGSKA (reference sequence). V was cut by 2 bases and J by 3 bases, with 14 bases left in between. CDR3 region: CSARIPGEGKNIQYF. As DNA, the CDR3 is TGCAGTGCTAGAATCCCAGGGGAGGGCAAAAACATTCAGTACTTC.

This clonotype was recorded many times. This rearrangement joins TRBV29-1 to TRBJ1-1; a weak D match, TRBD1 (5 bases). Trimming cost V 1 base and J 2 bases, with 17 bases left between them. Germline V gene sequence: CDR1 SQVTM, CDR2 ANQGSEA. The length of the CDR3 is 16 residues. The CDR3 spells CSVEGGLEPFNTEAFF. As DNA, the CDR3 is TGCAGCGTTGAAGGGGGCCTCGAGCCTTTTAACACTGAAGCTTTCTTT.

This clonotype was seen ten or more times. The chain couples TRBV7-6 to TRBJ2-1; weak D call: TRBD2 (6 bases). This CDR3 is built from 13 residues. With 5 bases removed from V and 10 bases from J, the gap between germline ends came to 15 bases. In germline, CDR1 is SGHVS, CDR2 FNYEAQ. CDR3 region: CASSKAGTPEQFF. The CDR3 region has the DNA TGTGCCAGCAGCAAGGCAGGGACTCCCGAGCAGTTCTTC.